This TCR beta chain was sequenced for a study of blood T cell repertoires in COVID-19. The method was immunoSEQ multiplex PCR; TCRdb's version includes in-frame clones alone and lacks a portion of them. The sample has over 85,000 clones; roughly 80% are singletons. The junction had 8 bases not matched to a gene; V was cut back by 6 bases and J by 2 bases. This CDR3 region has 15 residues. Germline V gene lookup returns CDR1 SGHNT and CDR2 YYREEE (reference sequence). The TCR sequence derives from a human donor in a cohort sampled during active COVID-19. Source material: peripheral blood. The chain combines TRBV5-4 with TRBJ2-3; TRBD2 agrees at 8 bases. The CDR3 spells CASNKIAGNTDTQYF. The CDR3 DNA is TGTGCCAGCAACAAAATAGCGGGGAACACAGATACGCAGTATTTT.